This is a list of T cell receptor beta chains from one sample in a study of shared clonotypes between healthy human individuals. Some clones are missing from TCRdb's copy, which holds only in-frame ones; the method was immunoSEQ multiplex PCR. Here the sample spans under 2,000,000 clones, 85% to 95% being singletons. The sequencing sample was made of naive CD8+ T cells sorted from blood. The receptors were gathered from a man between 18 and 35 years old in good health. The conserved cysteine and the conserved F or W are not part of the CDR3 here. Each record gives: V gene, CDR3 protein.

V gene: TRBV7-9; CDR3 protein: ASSPPDGRDTEAF
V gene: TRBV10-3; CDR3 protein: AISQDRGSKDTQY
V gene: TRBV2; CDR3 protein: ASRGETDTQY
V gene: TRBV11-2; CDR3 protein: ASSEGPYEQY
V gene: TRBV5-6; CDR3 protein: ASSLAPLFGEQY
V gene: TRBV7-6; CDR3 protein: ASSLSSLDRGRTDTQY
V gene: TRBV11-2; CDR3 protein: ASSSPSRTGSSEAF
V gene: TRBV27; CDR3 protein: ASSYNGDTEAF
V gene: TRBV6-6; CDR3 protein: ASSNTGWQPQH
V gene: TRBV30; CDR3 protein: AWSVGQADSPLH
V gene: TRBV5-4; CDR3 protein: ASSWTGENTEAF
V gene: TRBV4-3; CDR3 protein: ASSQDVGGLGYEQY
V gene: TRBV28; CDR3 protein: ASQTRPQETQY
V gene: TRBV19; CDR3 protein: ASALDVAYEQY
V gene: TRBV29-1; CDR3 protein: SAINSRGANYGYT
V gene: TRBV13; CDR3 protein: ASSSQKGWGNTEAF
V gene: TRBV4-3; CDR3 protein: ASSQMGAGGPYEQY
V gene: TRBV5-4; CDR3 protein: ASSLAGNYEQY
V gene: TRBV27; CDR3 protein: ASSFGGEQY
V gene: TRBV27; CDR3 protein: ASSLRGWQETQY
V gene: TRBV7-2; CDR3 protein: ASSLALVKGNEQF
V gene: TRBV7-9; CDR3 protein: ASSSTESTGELF
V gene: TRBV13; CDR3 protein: ASSMGDESGNTIY
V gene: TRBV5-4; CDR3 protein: ASSSGTTDGYT
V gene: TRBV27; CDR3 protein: ASKQFPLGSSADTQY
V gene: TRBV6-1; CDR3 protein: ASSVGEQY
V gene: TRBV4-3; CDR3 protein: ASSQDVEAGDTQY
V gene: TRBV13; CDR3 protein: ASSLGASRGAQY
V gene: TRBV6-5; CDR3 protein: ASSTVYGVVTEAF
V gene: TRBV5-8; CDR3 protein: ASSFATGDSSGNTIY
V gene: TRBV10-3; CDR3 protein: AISETPLHEQY
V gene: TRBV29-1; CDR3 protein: SVGDRGTNEKLF
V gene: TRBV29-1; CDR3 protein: SAESGPNSPGEQY
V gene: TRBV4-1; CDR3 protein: ASRPGGGSTEAF
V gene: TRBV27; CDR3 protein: ASRQTSWGEQF
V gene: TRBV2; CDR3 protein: ASSGLGTEAF
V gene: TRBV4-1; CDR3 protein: ASSRRIGRVDTQY
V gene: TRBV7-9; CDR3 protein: ASSPEDRGLGYT
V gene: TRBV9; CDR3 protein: ASSLAGAALYNEQF
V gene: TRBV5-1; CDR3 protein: ASSLASGGVDEQF
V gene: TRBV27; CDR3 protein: ASRRPGWETQY
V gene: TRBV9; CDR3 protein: ASSVDGSGNEQY
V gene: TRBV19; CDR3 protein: ASSISASTATEAF
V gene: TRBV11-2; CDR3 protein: ASSLEARGELF
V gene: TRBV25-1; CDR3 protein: ASSEVEGGFAEAF
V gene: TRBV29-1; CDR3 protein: SVEDWQGGDYEQY
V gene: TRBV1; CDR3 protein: TSSPRDRGEQY
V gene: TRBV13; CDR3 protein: ASSLGLLDNEKLF
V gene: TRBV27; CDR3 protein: ASSSDRRGYT
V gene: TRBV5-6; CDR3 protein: ASTSMAGELF
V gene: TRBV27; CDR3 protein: ASSTGGVSESPLH